These 24 T cell receptor beta chains originate from one sample sequenced in a study of T cells in Graves' hyperthyroidism and ophthalmopathy. Amplified regions were TCR beta CDR3 sequences from RNA transcripts. During a first-round RT-PCR of the TCR CDR3, the HTBI primer set was used. TCRdb redid the calling of the multiplex PCR reads with MiXCR, one entry per CDR3 protein. In the table there are about 600,000 distinct CDR3 sequences, approximately 15% of which are singletons. Material for sequencing was blood. Receptors originate from a woman aged 40 to 50 with Graves' ophthalmopathy.

This clonotype has more than one count but fewer than ten. The chain employs TRBV20-1 and TRBJ2-2; D possibly corresponds to TRBD2 (6 bases). The CDR3 is 15 residues long. From germline, CDR1 is DFQATT and CDR2 SNEGSKA (reference sequence). The V gene lost 1 base and the J gene lost 1 base, with 10 bases spanning the gap. CDR3 coding DNA: TGCAGTGCTAGAGTGTTGGGGGGGAACACCGGGGAGCTGTTTTTT. Protein product: CSARVLGGNTGELFF.

The gene calls are TRBV6-2 or TRBV6-3 and TRBJ2-6, with TRBD1 matching 7 bases. The length of the CDR3 is 14 residues. Germline CDR1 and CDR2: MNHEY and SVGEGT. V shed 6 bases, J shed 2 bases, and the junction held 1 base outside the gene matches. CDR3 residues: CASRQGTGANVLTF. CDR3 in DNA: TGTGCCAGCAGACAGGGGACTGGGGCCAACGTCCTGACTTTC.

The sample holds a few counts of this clonotype. The genes are TRBV20-1 and TRBJ2-3; TRBD2 agrees at 9 bases. Germline CDR1 reads DFQATT; CDR2 reads SNEGSKA (reference sequence). This CDR3 region has 14 residues. V shed 3 bases, J shed 5 bases, and the junction held 6 bases outside the gene matches. The CDR3 nucleotides read TGCAGTGCTAGTGGCGGGAGGGCGGAAGATACGCAGTATTTT. It yields the protein CSASGGRAEDTQYF.

This clonotype was detected ten times or more. The CDR3 DNA reads as TGCAGTGCTCGGAGCGGAGGGGGGGAAAAACTGTTTTTT. Translation: CSARSGGGEKLFF. The chain couples TRBV20-1 to TRBJ1-4; D possibly corresponds to TRBD1 (6 bases). The V gene lost 5 bases and the J gene lost 8 bases, with 15 bases spanning the gap. Looked up from germline, CDR1 is DFQATT and CDR2 is SNEGSKA (reference sequence). CDR3 size: 13 residues.

V usage is TRBV7-3 and J usage is TRBJ2-2; D not resolved. CDR3 size: 14 residues. V lost 8 bases and J lost 1, with 11 bases in between. The germline CDR1 and CDR2 sequences are SGHTA and FQGTGA. This CDR3 is CASGLQKNTGELFF. CDR3 bases: TGTGCCAGCGGCCTCCAGAAGAACACCGGGGAGCTGTTTTTT.

The chain combines TRBV6-2 or TRBV6-3 with TRBJ1-5; 8 bases align to TRBD1. Germline loops: CDR1 MNHEY, CDR2 SVGEGT. J gave up 0 bases and V 6 bases, and 10 bases lay outside the gene matches. This CDR3 region has 17 residues. The CDR3, as DNA: TGTGCCAGCAGGAGCGTAGGGACAGGAGTTAGCAATCAGCCCCAGCATTTT. It specifies CASRSVGTGVSNQPQHF.

The sample holds a few counts of this clonotype. The chain links TRBV3-1 to TRBJ2-6; D gene ambiguous. This CDR3 comprises 15 residues. The germline V gene has CDR1 LGHDT and CDR2 YNNKEL (reference sequence). V lost 4 bases and J lost 4, with 11 bases in between. As DNA, the CDR3 is TGTGCCAGCAGCCTGCGCCTGTTGGGGGCCAACGTCCTGACTTTC. Protein: CASSLRLLGANVLTF.

CDR3 in DNA: TGCAGCGTTGAGACCATAGTTGGGAGTTCTGGGGCCAACGTCCTGACTTTC. This codes for CSVETIVGSSGANVLTF. The chain joins TRBV29-1 to TRBJ2-6; TRBD2 might be the D (5 bases). Germline lookup yields CDR1 SQVTM and CDR2 ANQGSEA. Trimming removed 3 bases at V and 1 base at J, with 16 bases between. CDR3 length: 17 amino acids.

This clonotype was found many times. This sequence joins TRBV30 and TRBJ1-5; possibly TRBD1 for D (5 bases). The V gene's germline CDR1 is GTSNPN and CDR2 SVGIG (reference sequence). Trimming left V 2 bases short and J 1 base short, with 12 bases between. The CDR3 is made up of 15 amino acids. This CDR3 is CAWSFRGGSNQPQHF. The CDR3 DNA reads as TGTGCCTGGAGTTTCCGGGGGGGGAGCAATCAGCCCCAGCATTTT.

V is TRBV20-1 and J is TRBJ2-1; D remains ambiguous. CDR1 DFQATT and CDR2 SNEGSKA come from the germline V gene (reference sequence). V dropped 0 bases and J dropped 9 bases, with 15 bases sitting between them. The CDR3 sequence is 14 residues long. The CDR3 DNA reads as TGCAGTGCTAGAGACCGGGTGGACGTTGGTGAGCAGTTCTTC. Translated: CSARDRVDVGEQFF.

The table lists this clonotype with many counts. This chain links TRBV20-1 with TRBJ2-1; 9 bases are a match to TRBD2. V shed 8 bases and J 10 bases; nucleotides not matched to a gene: 15. Germline V lookup: CDR1 DFQATT, CDR2 SNEGSKA (reference sequence). The CDR3 contains 14 residues. In DNA form, the CDR3 reads TGCAGTCCCCTTGGGCCAGCGGGAGGAGTCGAGCAGTTCTTC. Its translation is CSPLGPAGGVEQFF.

This clonotype was picked up many times. The chain joins TRBV3-1 to TRBJ1-4; D unclear. CDR1 is LGHDT and CDR2 is YNNKEL in the germline V gene (reference sequence). V was shortened by 4 bases and J by 7 bases, with 13 bases between the two germline ends. The CDR3 is 14 amino acids. Here the CDR3 reads CASSPKGRSEKLFF. In DNA, the CDR3 is TGTGCCAGCAGCCCCAAGGGCAGAAGTGAAAAACTGTTTTTT.

The genes are TRBV7-9 and TRBJ1-4; maybe TRBD1 (5 bases). Trimming stripped 5 bases from V and 3 bases from J, with 13 bases between. The CDR3 has 15 residues. The V gene's germline CDR1 is SEHNR and CDR2 FQNEAQ (reference sequence). The CDR3 region has the DNA TGTGCCAGCAGCACGCCCCGGGGGGCTAATGAAAAACTGTTTTTT. Amino acids: CASSTPRGANEKLFF.

There are a few counts of this clonotype. The V gene is TRBV3-1, the J gene TRBJ2-2; the D gene is possibly TRBD2 (6 bases). Between the trimmed V and J ends, which lost 4 bases and 5 bases, there was a span of 11 bases. Germline lookup yields CDR1 LGHDT and CDR2 YNNKEL (reference sequence). The CDR3 totals 14 residues. The CDR3 sequence is CASSPGLQTGELFF. The DNA of the CDR3 is TGTGCCAGCAGCCCGGGACTCCAAACCGGGGAGCTGTTTTTT. Together with reference TRBV3-1 and TRBJ2-2, the CDR3 gives the full variable domain: DTAVSQTPKYLVTQMGNDKSIKCEQNLGHDTMYWYKQDSKKFLKIMFSYNNKELIINETVPNRFSPKSPDKAHLNLHINSLELGDSAVYFCASSPGLQTGELFFGEGSRLTVL.

This rearrangement joins TRBV10-3 to TRBJ1-2; D gene ambiguous. Trimming pared 0 bases from V and 4 bases from J, leaving 6 bases between. This CDR3 has 13 amino acids. Germline assignment: CDR1 ENHRY and CDR2 SYGVKD. The CDR3 loop is CAISESGSYGYTF. The CDR3 DNA sequence: TGTGCCATCAGTGAGTCGGGATCCTATGGCTACACCTTC.

The chain joins TRBV9 to TRBJ2-2; the D gene is possibly TRBD1 (7 bases). Germline CDR1 is SGDLS and CDR2 is YYNGEE. Trimming took 0 bases from V and 3 from J, leaving 12 bases between them. The CDR3 spans 16 residues. CDR3 DNA sequence: TGTGCCAGCAGCGTAGCTCCAGGGGGGCACACCGGGGAGCTGTTTTTT. Its protein is CASSVAPGGHTGELFF.

The table lists this clonotype with many counts. At one of its ends the junction is not consistent with the germline gene, which may arise from a read error. J is TRBJ2-1 and V is TRBV13, with 8 bases aligning to TRBD2. This CDR3 has 16 amino acids. CDR1 PRHDT and CDR2 FYEKMQ come from the germline V gene (reference sequence). The CDR3 DNA reads TGTGCCAGCAGCTTAGTTCGCGGGGGGATGTACACTGAGCAGTTCTTC. Its protein is CASSLVRGGMYTEQFF.

This CDR3 is CASSETQANYGYTF. In nucleotides, the CDR3 is TGTGCCAGCAGCGAAACACAGGCTAACTATGGCTACACCTTC. The V and J genes are TRBV2 and TRBJ1-2; a possible D gene is TRBD1 (5 bases). V gave up 6 bases and J gave up 0 bases, with 11 bases separating them. Germline CDR1 is SNHLY and CDR2 is FYNNEI. The CDR3 contains 14 residues.

This clonotype was picked up many times. The chain links TRBV19 to TRBJ1-1; D gene unclear. Germline CDR1 is LNHDA and CDR2 is SQIVND (reference sequence). This CDR3 region has 13 residues. Trimming cost V 4 bases and J 1 base, with 7 bases left between them. The CDR3 region is CASSRAENTEAFF. The CDR3 DNA is TGTGCCAGTAGTAGGGCAGAGAACACTGAAGCTTTCTTT.

This clonotype was found many times. V usage is TRBV20-1 and J usage is TRBJ2-1; D is perhaps TRBD1 (6 bases). The V gene's germline CDR1 is DFQATT and CDR2 SNEGSKA (reference sequence). CDR3 length equals 16 residues. Trimming took 6 bases from V and 7 from J, leaving 25 bases between them. The DNA for the CDR3 is TGCAGTGCAGAGGCTGCCCAGGGGACCCACCGGAATGAGCAGTTCTTC. Amino acid sequence: CSAEAAQGTHRNEQFF.

The rearrangement joins TRBV6-4 to TRBJ2-2; 7 positions agree with TRBD1. The CDR3 extends over 13 amino acids. Germline V gives CDR1 MRHNA, CDR2 SNTAGT. The V and J ends lost 3 bases and 6 bases, in that order; junction bases with no gene match: 1. This chain's CDR3 is CASSEGQSGELFF. The CDR3 DNA sequence: TGTGCCAGCAGTGAGGGACAGTCCGGGGAGCTGTTTTTT.

A few counts support this clonotype. This chain uses TRBV28 with TRBJ1-3, with D perhaps matching TRBD1 (6 bases). This CDR3 has 13 amino acids. From germline, CDR1 is MDHEN and CDR2 SYDVKM. Trimming removed 7 bases from V and 8 bases from J, with 15 bases in between. The CDR3 DNA follows: TGTGCCAGCACCTTGACAGGTTGGCACACCATATATTTT. It is translated as CASTLTGWHTIYF.

This clonotype has a count of ten or more. The chain couples TRBV7-2 to TRBJ2-1, with TRBD2 matching 13 bases. The length of the CDR3 is 13 residues. After removal of 7 bases from V and 9 bases from J, the junction contained 3 bases not matched to a gene. Germline V gene sequence: CDR1 SGHTA, CDR2 FQGNSA. The CDR3: CASKLAGGFEQFF. The CDR3 nucleotides are TGTGCCAGCAAACTAGCGGGAGGGTTTGAGCAGTTCTTC.

This clonotype has a count of ten or more. The chain joins TRBV20-1 to TRBJ1-2; D might be TRBD1 (5 bases). V lost 3 bases and J lost 4, with 9 bases in between. From germline, CDR1 is DFQATT and CDR2 SNEGSKA (reference sequence). This CDR3 has 12 amino acids. The CDR3 DNA reads TGCAGTGCTAGGACAGCCAGCTATGGCTACACCTTC. Protein: CSARTASYGYTF.